The source of this T cell receptor (beta chain) is a study of T cell responses to AZD1222 COVID-19 vaccine. The overall study: The analysis combined second doses at about 4 or about 12 weeks. Whole-study findings and limits: Once two AZD1222 doses were given, Spike-specific TCR breadth and depth went up. Seropositivity was recorded at baseline in only 6 or 7 AZD1222 recipients.

The CDR3 contains 15 residues. Germline CDR1 reads MRHNA; CDR2 reads SNTAGT. Trimming cost V 2 bases and J 0 bases, with 9 bases left between them. TCRdb keeps only in-frame clones here, not all; method: immunoSEQ multiplex PCR. The repertoire holds some 130,000 clones, with roughly nine tenths as singletons. As regards this clone: Its antigen is as yet unknown.

The sample was peripheral blood, taken on day 0 of AZD1222 vaccination. V is TRBV6-4 and J is TRBJ2-3; D is possibly TRBD1 (6 bases). The TCR was taken from an adult in good health. CDR3 sequence: CASSDKGESTDTQYF. The CDR3 coding sequence is TGTGCCAGCAGTGACAAGGGGGAAAGCACAGATACGCAGTATTTT.